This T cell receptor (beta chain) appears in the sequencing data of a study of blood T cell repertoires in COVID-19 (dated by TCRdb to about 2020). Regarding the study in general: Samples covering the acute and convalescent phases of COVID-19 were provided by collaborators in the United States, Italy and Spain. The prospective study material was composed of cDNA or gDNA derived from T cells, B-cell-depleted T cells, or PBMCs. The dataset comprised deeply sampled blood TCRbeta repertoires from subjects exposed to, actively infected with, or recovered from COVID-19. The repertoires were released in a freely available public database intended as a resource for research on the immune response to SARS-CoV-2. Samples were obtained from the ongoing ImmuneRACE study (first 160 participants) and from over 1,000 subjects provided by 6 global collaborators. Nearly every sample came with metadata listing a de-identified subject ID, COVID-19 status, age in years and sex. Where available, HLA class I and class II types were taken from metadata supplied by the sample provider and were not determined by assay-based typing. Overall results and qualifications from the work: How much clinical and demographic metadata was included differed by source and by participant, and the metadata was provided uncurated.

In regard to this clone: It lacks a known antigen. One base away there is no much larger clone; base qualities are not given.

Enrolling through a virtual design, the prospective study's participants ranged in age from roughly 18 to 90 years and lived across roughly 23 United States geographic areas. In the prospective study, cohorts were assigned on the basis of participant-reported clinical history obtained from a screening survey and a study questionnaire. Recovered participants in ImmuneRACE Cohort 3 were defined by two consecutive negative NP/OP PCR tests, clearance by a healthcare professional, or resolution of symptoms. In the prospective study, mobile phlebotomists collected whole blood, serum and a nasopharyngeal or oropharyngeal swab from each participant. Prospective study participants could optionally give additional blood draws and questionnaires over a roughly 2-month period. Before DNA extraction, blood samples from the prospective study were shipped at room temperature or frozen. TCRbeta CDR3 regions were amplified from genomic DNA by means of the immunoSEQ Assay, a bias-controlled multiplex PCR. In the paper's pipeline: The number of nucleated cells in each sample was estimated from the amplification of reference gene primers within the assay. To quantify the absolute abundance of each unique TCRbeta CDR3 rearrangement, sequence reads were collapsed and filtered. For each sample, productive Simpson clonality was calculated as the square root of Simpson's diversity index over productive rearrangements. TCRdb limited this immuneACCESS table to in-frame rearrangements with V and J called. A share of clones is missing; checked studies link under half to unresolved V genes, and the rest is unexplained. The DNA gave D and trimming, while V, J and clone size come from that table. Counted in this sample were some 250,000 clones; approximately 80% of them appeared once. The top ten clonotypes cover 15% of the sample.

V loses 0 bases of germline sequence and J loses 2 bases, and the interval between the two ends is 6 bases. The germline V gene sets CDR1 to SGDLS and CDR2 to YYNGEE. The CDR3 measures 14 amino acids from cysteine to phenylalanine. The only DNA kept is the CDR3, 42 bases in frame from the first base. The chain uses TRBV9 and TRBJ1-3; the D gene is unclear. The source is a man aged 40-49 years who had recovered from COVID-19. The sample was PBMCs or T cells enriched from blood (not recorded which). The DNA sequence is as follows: TGTGCCAGCAGCGTAGCCGGGACTGGAAACACCATATATTTT. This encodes CASSVAGTGNTIYF.